These T cell receptor beta chains were read from a single sample in a study of esophageal squamous cell carcinoma under preoperative chemotherapy. TCRdb analysed the PCR reads with MiXCR anew, one entry per CDR3 protein. The data contain tens of thousands of distinct CDR3 sequences, about half of them singletons. The material was obtained from a patient given preoperative chemotherapy. These receptor sequences come from a human donor with esophageal squamous cell carcinoma. The donor label of this sample is uncertain. CDR3s include the opening cysteine and the closing phenylalanine or tryptophan. The D gene is left open where the match is weak. Size values are once, few and many counts, or a class for expanded clones, and some rows have none.

V	J	D	length	size	DNA	CDR3
TRBV7-2	TRBJ2-4	.	16	.	TGTGCCAGCAGCCCACAGGGGGGGAGAGCCACAGATATTCAGTACTTC	CASSPQGGRATDIQYF
TRBV7-2	TRBJ2-5	.	14	.	TGTGTCAGCAGCTTATCCCACGGAAAAGAGACCCAGTACTTC	CVSSLSHGKETQYF
TRBV7-6	TRBJ2-7	.	12	many	TGTGCCAGCAGCCCCCCTGGGGGCGAGCAGTACTTC	CASSPPGGEQYF
TRBV5-4	TRBJ2-7	.	16	.	TGTGCCAGCAGCTTATGGGGGGGCTCCCCAGGGCACGAGCAGTACTTC	CASSLWGGSPGHEQYF
TRBV12-5	TRBJ2-5	.	14	.	TGTGCCTGGACCGCGCGCCGTGCCCAAGAGACCCAGTACTTC	CAWTARRAQETQYF
TRBV12-5	TRBJ2-4	.	14	.	TGTGCGTGGACCGGGCGCCGGGACAAAGACATCCAGTACTTC	CAWTGRRDKDIQYF
TRBV12-3/TRBV12-4	TRBJ2-3	.	17	many	TGTGCCAGCAGTTCGCGGCCGGGGGTAACGTGGAGGGATACGCAGTATTTT	CASSSRPGVTWRDTQYF
TRBV7-2	TRBJ2-3	.	15	.	TGTGCCAGCAGCTCGGGGACGAGCGCCAAAGACACGCAGTATTTC	CASSSGTSAKDTQYF
TRBV7-2	TRBJ2-5	.	15	.	TGTGCCAGCAGCTCGCCGGGATGGCAGACGGAGACCCAGTACTTC	CASSSPGWQTETQYF
TRBV5-6	TRBJ2-5	.	17	many	TGTGCCAGCAGCTCCTACCAAGGCGGACTGTACCAAGAGACCCAGTACTTC	CASSSYQGGLYQETQYF
TRBV11-3	TRBJ2-1	TRBD2	15	many	TGTGCCAGCAGCCCTACTAGCGGGCCCCACAATGAGCAGTTCTTC	CASSPTSGPHNEQFF
TRBV12-3/TRBV12-4	TRBJ2-3	.	15	.	TGTGCCATCGGCCTTCAGACGATGAGCACCGATACGCAGTATTTT	CAIGLQTMSTDTQYF
TRBV24-1	TRBJ2-2	.	16	.	TGTGCCACCAGTGATTTGGGTCAGGGCAACACCGGGGAGCTGTTTTTT	CATSDLGQGNTGELFF
TRBV7-2	TRBJ2-5	TRBD2	15	medium-sized	TGTGCCAGCAGCTTATTAGCGGGAGGGCCGCGGGAGCAGTACTTC	CASSLLAGGPREQYF
TRBV5-4	TRBJ2-4	.	16	few	TGTGCCAGCAGCTTGGATGGGGGGGCGACCAAAAACATTCAGTACTTC	CASSLDGGATKNIQYF
TRBV7-6	TRBJ2-3	.	12	medium-sized	TGTGCCAGCAGCCGCCAGGGGGATACGCAGTATTTT	CASSRQGDTQYF
TRBV12-3/TRBV12-4	TRBJ2-2	.	17	.	TGTGCCAGCACTCCGGGGAAGGGGGGGGCGCATACAAGGGAGCTGTTCTTC	CASTPGKGGAHTRELFF
TRBV7-9	TRBJ2-2	.	13	.	TGTGCCAGCAGGATTGTGGATACAGAGGAGCTGTTTTTT	CASRIVDTEELFF
TRBV12-3/TRBV12-4	TRBJ2-3	TRBD2	14	.	TGTGCCAGCAGGCCAAGCGGGGCCACAGACATGCAGTATTTT	CASRPSGATDMQYF
TRBV7-8	TRBJ2-3	TRBD2	15	medium-sized	TGTGCCAGCAGCCTCAATGGCGGGAGGGCAGATACGCAGTATTTT	CASSLNGGRADTQYF
TRBV27	TRBJ1-1	.	11	few	TGTGCCAGCAGATCGAACACTGAAGCTTTCTTT	CASRSNTEAFF
TRBV7-3	TRBJ2-5	TRBD2	17	.	TGTGCCAGCAGTGTCAGACCCGGGGGAGGGGACCAAAAGATCCAGTACTTC	CASSVRPGGGDQKIQYF
TRBV7-3	TRBJ2-3	.	15	once	TGTGCCAGGGGGCTAGGAGCGGGCCACACAGAGACGCAGTATTTC	CARGLGAGHTETQYF
TRBV7-2	TRBJ2-3	.	14	.	TGCGCCAGCTCCGGGACGTGGACCAAAAACACGCAGTACTTT	CASSGTWTKNTQYF
TRBV14	TRBJ2-2	.	13	.	TGTGCCAGCAGCCAAGAAATGGTTGGGGAGCTGTTTTTT	CASSQEMVGELFF
TRBV7-2	TRBJ2-5	TRBD2	14	.	TGTGCCAGCAGCTTAACTAGCGTCCAAGAGACCCAGTACTTC	CASSLTSVQETQYF
TRBV7-2	TRBJ2-1	.	12	.	TGTGCCAGCAGGGGGGGAATCACTGAGCAGTTCTTC	CASRGGITEQFF